Listed below are T cell receptor beta chains from one sample, sequenced in a study of PD-1 blockade in classical Hodgkin lymphoma. The protocol was immunoSEQ multiplex PCR, while the TCRdb copy is restricted to in-frame clones and leaves out a portion. This sample carries around 13,000 clones, around four fifths of them seen once, and the ten largest clones take around 24%. The sequenced sample was CD8+ T cells from blood, obtained at baseline. These receptors were obtained from a human donor with classical Hodgkin lymphoma. The CDR3 runs from the conserved cysteine through the conserved F or W. Each record gives: D gene, J gene, clone size, V gene, CDR3 protein, CDR3 DNA. The D gene is left open where the match is weak. Some rows mark clone size as missing; the rest say once, few, many or name a class of expanded clone.

>NA|TRBJ2-1|NA|TRBV30
CAANRNEQFF
TGTGCCGCAAACAGAAATGAGCAGTTCTTC
>NA|TRBJ2-5|NA|TRBV7-9
CASSFLPSGAGETQYF
TGTGCCAGCAGCTTCTTACCCTCAGGGGCCGGGGAGACCCAGTACTTC
>NA|TRBJ2-7|once|TRBV30
CAWSEDGAAEQYF
TGTGCCTGGAGTGAAGATGGGGCAGCCGAGCAGTACTTC
>TRBD1|TRBJ2-7|NA|TRBV27
CASSRDRGNEQYF
TGTGCCAGCAGCCGGGACAGGGGAAACGAGCAGTACTTC
>NA|TRBJ2-7|NA|TRBV9
CASSVGRSTEQYF
TGTGCCAGCAGCGTAGGAAGGTCCACCGAGCAGTACTTC
>TRBD1|TRBJ2-3|large|TRBV19
CASHSGQGTDTQYF
TGTGCCTCCCACTCGGGACAGGGCACAGATACGCAGTATTTT
>NA|TRBJ1-3|few|TRBV4-2
CASSQDIGQGGNTIYF
TGTGCCAGCAGCCAAGATATCGGCCAGGGTGGGAATACCATATATTTT
>NA|TRBJ2-1|NA|TRBV11-1
CASSLATFRAHYNEQFF
TGTGCCAGCAGCTTAGCTACCTTTCGGGCCCATTACAATGAGCAGTTCTTC
>NA|TRBJ1-1|NA|TRBV6-4
CASSDGVATEAFF
TGTGCCAGCAGTGACGGCGTAGCCACTGAAGCTTTCTTT
>TRBD1|TRBJ2-7|once|TRBV5-5
CASSLQGSYEQYF
TGTGCCAGCAGCTTACAGGGGTCCTACGAGCAGTACTTC
>NA|TRBJ1-6|NA|TRBV4-1
CASSQDRALLLRSSYNSPLHF
TGCGCCAGCAGCCAAGATCGGGCGCTTCTTCTTCGGAGCTCCTATAATTCACCCCTCCACTTT
>TRBD1|TRBJ2-7|once|TRBV19
CASSGETGISYEQYF
TGTGCCAGTAGTGGCGAGACAGGGATCTCCTACGAGCAGTACTTC
>TRBD2|TRBJ2-3|NA|TRBV9
CASSEARGGAPDTQYF
TGTGCCAGCAGCGAAGCCCGGGGGGGGGCTCCAGATACGCAGTATTTT